These 23 T cell receptor beta chains share one sample of origin, sequenced in a study of blood T cell repertoires in COVID-19. Assay used: immunoSEQ multiplex PCR; TCRdb lists only in-frame clones, some missing. This table has some 300,000 clones, approximately 80% appearing once. The specimen sequenced was peripheral blood. These receptors came from a woman in her fifties or sixties with active or convalescent COVID-19.

V is TRBV9 and J is TRBJ1-1; no clear D gene. The CDR3 runs 15 residues. Germline V gene lookup returns CDR1 SGDLS and CDR2 YYNGEE. Trimming shortened V by 0 bases and J by 3 bases, and 12 bases separated the two germline ends. The CDR3 sequence is CASSVAAGLDTEAFF. The CDR3 bases are TGTGCCAGCAGCGTAGCTGCGGGATTGGACACTGAAGCTTTCTTT.

The V and J genes are TRBV29-1 and TRBJ2-3; D unresolved. V shed 4 bases and J shed 0 bases, with 11 bases lying between them. The CDR3 spans 14 residues. Germline CDR1 and CDR2: SQVTM and ANQGSEA. This CDR3 is CSVVMSPSTDTQYF. CDR3 in DNA: TGCAGCGTTGTTATGTCCCCTAGCACAGATACGCAGTATTTT.

The rearrangement links TRBV2 to TRBJ1-2, with D tentatively TRBD1 (6 bases). Trimming removed 1 base at V and 6 bases at J, with 21 bases between. CDR1 is SNHLY and CDR2 is FYNNEI in the germline V gene. This CDR3 comprises 17 residues. The CDR3 sequence is CASSEGPPTGNFNGYTF. In DNA, the CDR3 is TGTGCCAGCAGTGAAGGGCCCCCGACAGGAAATTTCAATGGCTACACCTTC.

V gene TRBV28 combines with J gene TRBJ1-4; 8 nucleotides line up with TRBD1. J gave up 2 bases and V 7 bases, and 18 bases lay outside the gene matches. In germline, CDR1 is MDHEN, CDR2 SYDVKM. The CDR3 length is 19 residues. DNA of the CDR3: TGTGCCAGCACTGGCCTGATCCGGGACAGGCCGCGGACTAATGAAAAACTGTTTTTT. This sequence encodes CASTGLIRDRPRTNEKLFF.

This clone was recorded only once. The chain is built from TRBV12-5 and TRBJ2-5, with 12 bases lining up with TRBD2. Germline values: CDR1 LGHNT, CDR2 FRNRAP. V gave up 1 base and J gave up 2 bases; unmatched junction bases: 5. This CDR3 comprises 17 residues. CDR3 coding DNA: TGTGCTAGTGGTTTGGCTAGCGGGAGGGCTCCTCAAGAGACCCAGTACTTC. Residues: CASGLASGRAPQETQYF. Variable domain in full (rest from reference TRBV12-5 and TRBJ2-5): DARVTQTPRHKVTEMGQEVTMRCQPILGHNTVFWYRQTMMQGLELLAYFRNRAPLDDSGMPKDRFSAEMPDATLATLKIQPSEPRDSAVYFCASGLASGRAPQETQYFGPGTRLLVL.

CDR3 nucleotides: TGCGCCAGCAGCCCCGAACATTTCGAGCAGTACTTC. Translating it yields CASSPEHFEQYF. The chain employs TRBV5-1 and TRBJ2-7; D is unresolved. V lost 4 bases and J 6 bases, leaving 11 bases between the germline ends. This CDR3 has 12 amino acids. In germline, CDR1 is SGHRS, CDR2 YFSETQ. Variable domain in full (rest from reference TRBV5-1 and TRBJ2-7): KAGVTQTPRYLIKTRGQQVTLSCSPISGHRSVSWYQQTPGQGLQFLFEYFSETQRNKGNFPGRFSGRQFSNSRSEMNVSTLELGDSALYLCASSPEHFEQYFGPGTRLTVT.

J is TRBJ1-1 and V is TRBV6-5, with D tentatively TRBD1 (5 bases). The CDR3 length is 14 residues. Per the germline V gene, CDR1 is MNHEY and CDR2 is SVGAGI. Trimming pared 7 bases from V and 0 bases from J, leaving 12 bases between. Written as DNA, the CDR3 is TGTGCCAGCATGTGGGGGACTATGAACACTGAAGCTTTCTTT. Translating gives CASMWGTMNTEAFF.

This chain joins TRBV2 and TRBJ2-1, with a weak D call TRBD2 (5 bases). V lost 5 bases and J lost 0, with 14 bases in between. CDR1 SNHLY and CDR2 FYNNEI come from the germline V gene. The length of the CDR3 is 16 residues. Here the CDR3 reads CASSYGGLNSYNEQFF. In DNA form, the CDR3 reads TGTGCCAGCAGTTACGGCGGGCTAAACTCCTACAATGAGCAGTTCTTC. Complete variable domain (other parts from reference TRBV2 and TRBJ2-1): EPEVTQTPSHQVTQMGQEVILRCVPISNHLYFYWYRQILGQKVEFLVSFYNNEISEKSEIFDDQFSVERPDGSNFTLKIRSTKLEDSAMYFCASSYGGLNSYNEQFFGPGTRLTVL.

This clone was counted a single time. This chain connects TRBV9 to TRBJ1-3; 7 nucleotides line up with TRBD1. Trimming took 5 bases from V and 1 from J; bases not matched to a gene: 9. The CDR3 is made up of 16 amino acids. In germline, CDR1 is SGDLS, CDR2 YYNGEE. This CDR3 reads CASSTTGMASGNTIYF. CDR3 DNA: TGTGCCAGCAGTACGACAGGGATGGCGTCTGGAAACACCATATATTTT. Together with reference TRBV9 and TRBJ1-3, the CDR3 gives the full variable domain: DSGVTQTPKHLITATGQRVTLRCSPRSGDLSVYWYQQSLDQGLQFLIQYYNGEERAKGNILERFSAQQFPDLHSELNLSSLELGDSALYFCASSTTGMASGNTIYFGEGSWLTVV.

The chain combines TRBV21-1 with TRBJ2-3; TRBD2 is the table's D call and was not checked against the DNA. TRBV21-1 is reported as a pseudogene. The length of the CDR3 is 14 residues. CDR3 protein: CASSPRAGTDTQYF. The CDR3 DNA reads as TGTGCCAGCAGCCCGCGGGCGGGCACAGATACGCAGTATTTT.

V and J are TRBV14 and TRBJ1-1, with D perhaps matching TRBD1 (6 bases). Trimming took off 1 base at V and 5 bases at J, with 20 bases between the two ends. Germline V gives CDR1 SGHDN, CDR2 FVKESK. This CDR3 region has 17 residues. CDR3 region: CASSQVGKWGLLTEAFF. The CDR3 region has the DNA TGTGCCAGCAGCCAAGTGGGGAAGTGGGGGCTGTTGACTGAAGCTTTCTTT.

The chain has TRBV5-5 and TRBJ2-2, with 7 bases aligning to TRBD2. Per the germline V gene, CDR1 is SGHKS and CDR2 is YYEKEE (reference sequence). CDR3 length equals 15 residues. Trimming cost V 4 bases and J 1 base; bases outside gene matches: 4. The CDR3 region is CASSPLAQNTGELFF. The CDR3 region has the DNA TGTGCCAGCAGCCCACTAGCGCAGAACACCGGGGAGCTGTTTTTT.

The gene calls are TRBV29-1 and TRBJ2-5; D is uncertain. From germline, CDR1 is SQVTM and CDR2 ANQGSEA. V shed 0 bases and J shed 8 bases, with 7 bases lying between them. The CDR3 extends over 11 amino acids. The chain's CDR3 is CSVEDVPTQYF. In DNA, the CDR3 is TGCAGCGTTGAAGACGTCCCTACCCAGTACTTC.

This rearrangement joins TRBV6-5 to TRBJ1-1; no reliable D call. Germline V gene data show CDR1 as MNHEY and CDR2 as SVGAGI. The length of the CDR3 is 14 residues. Trimming cost V 5 bases and J 4 bases, with 14 bases left between them. The CDR3 spells CASSPVTGSTEAFF. Here the CDR3 DNA reads TGTGCCAGCAGTCCAGTGACCGGGAGCACTGAAGCTTTCTTT.

The chain carries TRBV30 and TRBJ1-3, with D possibly TRBD1 on 5 matching bases. Germline lookup yields CDR1 GTSNPN and CDR2 SVGIG (reference sequence). This CDR3 spans 13 amino acids. V was cut by 1 base and J by 3 bases, with 7 bases left in between. The CDR3 protein is CAWSAGVGNTIYF. CDR3 nucleotides: TGTGCCTGGAGTGCGGGGGTTGGAAACACCATATATTTT.

Details on this clone: Distinct nucleotide sequences in the sample also encode this CDR3. The chain joins TRBV7-8 to TRBJ1-1, with D tentatively TRBD1 (5 bases). Trimming cost V 5 bases and J 2 bases, with 12 bases left between them. Germline CDR1 is SGHVS and CDR2 is FQNEAQ. The CDR3 extends over 14 amino acids. The CDR3 loop reads CASSLGTANTEAFF. The CDR3 DNA reads TGTGCCAGCAGCCTCGGGACTGCTAACACTGAAGCTTTCTTT.

The J gene is TRBJ1-2, the V gene TRBV7-9; no clear D. The germline CDR1 and CDR2 sequences are SEHNR and FQNEAQ (reference sequence). The CDR3 totals 13 residues. Trimming pared 0 bases from V and 8 bases from J, leaving 10 bases between. DNA for the CDR3: TGTGCCAGCAGCTTAGCGGGGAGCAGGGGCTACACCTTC. As protein: CASSLAGSRGYTF.

The V and J genes are TRBV6-6 and TRBJ2-1; 8 bases agree with TRBD1. In germline, CDR1 is MNHNY, CDR2 SVGAGI (reference sequence). The V segment lost 5 bases and the J segment 0 bases; nucleotides outside the gene matches: 0. This CDR3 is 14 amino acids long. As DNA, the CDR3 is TGTGCCAGCAGTACAGGGGGCTCCTACAATGAGCAGTTCTTC. This sequence encodes CASSTGGSYNEQFF.

The gene calls are TRBV6-5 and TRBJ1-6, with unresolved D. With 2 bases removed from V and 10 bases from J, the gap between germline ends came to 6 bases. Germline-derived CDR1 and CDR2 are MNHEY and SVGAGI. The CDR3 has 12 amino acids. For the CDR3, the DNA is TGTGCCAGCAGTTACCCCAGGTCACCCCTCCACTTT. It encodes CASSYPRSPLHF.

This clone was counted a single time. This rearrangement joins TRBV15 to TRBJ2-1; D not resolved. The germline V gene has CDR1 LNHNV and CDR2 YYDKDF (reference sequence). CDR3 length: 15 amino acids. Trimming stripped 0 bases from V and 8 bases from J, with 14 bases between. The CDR3 spells CATSRELTQADEQFF. Here the CDR3 DNA reads TGTGCCACCAGCAGAGAACTCACCCAGGCCGATGAGCAGTTCTTC. Full variable domain (remainder filled in from reference TRBV15 and TRBJ2-1): DAMVIQNPRYQVTQFGKPVTLSCSQTLNHNVMYWYQQKSSQAPKLLFHYYDKDFNNEADTPDNFQSRRPNTSFCFLDIRSPGLGDTAMYLCATSRELTQADEQFFGPGTRLTVL.

This clone was seen a few times. The V call is TRBV19, the J call TRBJ2-7; a possible D gene is TRBD2 (6 bases). Germline V gives CDR1 LNHDA, CDR2 SQIVND (reference sequence). V was trimmed by 6 bases and J by 7 bases, leaving 25 bases between them. The CDR3 is made up of 16 amino acids. CDR3: CASSVGRVARRGEQYF. The CDR3 DNA reads TGTGCCAGTAGCGTGGGGCGAGTGGCGCGCCGGGGGGAGCAGTACTTC.

The CDR3 DNA reads as TGTGCCGTTCTAGCGGTTTCCTACAATGAGCAGTTCTTC. Protein: CAVLAVSYNEQFF. The chain recombines TRBV10-3 with TRBJ2-1, with 7 positions matching TRBD2. Losses at the gene ends were 11 bases for V and 1 base for J; bases not matched to a gene: 5. Germline loops: CDR1 ENHRY, CDR2 SYGVKD. The CDR3 sequence is 13 residues long.

The gene calls are TRBV5-1 and TRBJ2-1; 9 positions match TRBD2. The junction had 4 bases not matched to a gene; V was cut back by 4 bases and J by 5 bases. CDR1 SGHRS and CDR2 YFSETQ come from the germline V gene. This CDR3 spans 14 amino acids. CDR3 loop: CASSKAGGDNEQFF. DNA for the CDR3: TGCGCCAGCAGCAAAGCGGGAGGAGACAATGAGCAGTTCTTC.